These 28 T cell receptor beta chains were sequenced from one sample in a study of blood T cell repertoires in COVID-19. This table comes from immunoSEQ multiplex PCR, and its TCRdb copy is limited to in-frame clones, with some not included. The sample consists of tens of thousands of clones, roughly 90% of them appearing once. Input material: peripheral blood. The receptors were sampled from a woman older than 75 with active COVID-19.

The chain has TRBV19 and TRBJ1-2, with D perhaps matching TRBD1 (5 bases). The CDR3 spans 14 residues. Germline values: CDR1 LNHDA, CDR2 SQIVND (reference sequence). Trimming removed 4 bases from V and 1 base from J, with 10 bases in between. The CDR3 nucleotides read TGTGCCAGTAGTACGTTTCAGGGTAACTATGGCTACACCTTC. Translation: CASSTFQGNYGYTF. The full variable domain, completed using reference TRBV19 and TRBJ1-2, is DGGITQSPKYLFRKEGQNVTLSCEQNLNHDAMYWYRQDPGQGLRLIYYSQIVNDFQKGDIAEGYSVSREKKESFPLTVTSAQKNPTAFYLCASSTFQGNYGYTFGSGTRLTVV.

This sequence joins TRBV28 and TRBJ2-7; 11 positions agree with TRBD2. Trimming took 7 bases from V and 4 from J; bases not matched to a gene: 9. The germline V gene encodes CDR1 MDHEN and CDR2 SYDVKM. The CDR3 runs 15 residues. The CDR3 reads CASTLSGGAAYEQYF. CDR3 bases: TGTGCCAGCACCCTTAGCGGGGGGGCCGCTTACGAGCAGTACTTC. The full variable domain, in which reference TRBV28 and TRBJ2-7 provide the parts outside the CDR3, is DVKVTQSSRYLVKRTGEKVFLECVQDMDHENMFWYRQDPGLGLRLIYFSYDVKMKEKGDIPEGYSVSREKKERFSLILESASTNQTSMYLCASTLSGGAAYEQYFGPGTRLTVT.

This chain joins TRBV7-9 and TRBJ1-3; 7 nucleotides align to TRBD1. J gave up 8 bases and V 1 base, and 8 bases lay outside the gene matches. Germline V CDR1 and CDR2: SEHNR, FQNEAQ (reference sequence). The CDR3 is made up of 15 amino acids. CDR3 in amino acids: CASSLGRQGVYTIYF. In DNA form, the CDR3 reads TGTGCCAGCAGCTTAGGGAGACAGGGAGTTTACACCATATATTTT.

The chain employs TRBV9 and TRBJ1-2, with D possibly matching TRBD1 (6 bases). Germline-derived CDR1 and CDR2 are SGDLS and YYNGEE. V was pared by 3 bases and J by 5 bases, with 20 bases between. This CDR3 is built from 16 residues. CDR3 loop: CASSAERGGSTYGYTF. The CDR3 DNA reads TGTGCCAGCAGCGCCGAGAGGGGGGGCAGCACTTATGGCTACACCTTC.

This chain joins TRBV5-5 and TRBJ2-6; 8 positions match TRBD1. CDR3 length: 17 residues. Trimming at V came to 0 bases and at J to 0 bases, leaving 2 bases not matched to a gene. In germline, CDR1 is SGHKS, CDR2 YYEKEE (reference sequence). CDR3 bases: TGTGCCAGCAGCTTGGAGGACAGGGTCTCTGGGGCCAACGTCCTGACTTTC. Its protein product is CASSLEDRVSGANVLTF.

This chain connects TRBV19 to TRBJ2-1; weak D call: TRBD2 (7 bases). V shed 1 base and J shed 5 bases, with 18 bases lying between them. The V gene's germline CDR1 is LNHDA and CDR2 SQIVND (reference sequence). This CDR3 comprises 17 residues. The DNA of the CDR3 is TGTGCCAGTAGTATAGGTGTGGGAGGGGGGGCTAACAATGAGCAGTTCTTC. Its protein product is CASSIGVGGGANNEQFF.

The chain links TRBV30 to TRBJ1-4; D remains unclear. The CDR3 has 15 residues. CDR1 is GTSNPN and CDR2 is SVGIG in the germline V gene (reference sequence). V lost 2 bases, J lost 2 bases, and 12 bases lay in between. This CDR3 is CAWSSPTGTNEKLFF. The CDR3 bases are TGTGCCTGGAGTTCGCCGACTGGGACTAATGAAAAACTGTTTTTT.

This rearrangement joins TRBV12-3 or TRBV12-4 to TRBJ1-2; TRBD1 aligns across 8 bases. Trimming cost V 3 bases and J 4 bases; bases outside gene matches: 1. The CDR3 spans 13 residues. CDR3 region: CASSLDRVYGYTF. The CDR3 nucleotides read TGTGCCAGCAGTTTGGACAGGGTCTATGGCTACACCTTC.

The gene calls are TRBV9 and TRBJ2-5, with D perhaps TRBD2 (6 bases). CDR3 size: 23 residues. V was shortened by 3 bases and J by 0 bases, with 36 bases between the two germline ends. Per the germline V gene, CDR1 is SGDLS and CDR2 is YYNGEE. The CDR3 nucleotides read TGTGCCAGCAGCGCCTCGCCCGGGACCACCGGGAACTGGCGGGGCACGTACCAAGAGACCCAGTACTTC. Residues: CASSASPGTTGNWRGTYQETQYF.

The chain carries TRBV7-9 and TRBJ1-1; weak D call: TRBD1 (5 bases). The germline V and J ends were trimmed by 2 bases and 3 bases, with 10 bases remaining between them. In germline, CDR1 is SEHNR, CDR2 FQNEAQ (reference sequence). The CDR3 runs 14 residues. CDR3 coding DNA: TGTGCCAGCAGCTTAATTGGCAGGGACACTGAAGCTTTCTTT. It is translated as CASSLIGRDTEAFF.

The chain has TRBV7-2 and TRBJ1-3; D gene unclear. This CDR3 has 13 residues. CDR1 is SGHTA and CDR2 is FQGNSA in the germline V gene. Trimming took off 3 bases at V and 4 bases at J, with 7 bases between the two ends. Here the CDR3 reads CASSFSPGNTIYF. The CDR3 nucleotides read TGTGCCAGCAGCTTCAGTCCGGGAAACACCATATATTTT. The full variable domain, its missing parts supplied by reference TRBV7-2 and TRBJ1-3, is GAGVSQSPSNKVTEKGKDVELRCDPISGHTALYWYRQSLGQGLEFLIYFQGNSAPDKSGLPSDRFSAERTGGSVSTLTIQRTQQEDSAVYLCASSFSPGNTIYFGEGSWLTVV.

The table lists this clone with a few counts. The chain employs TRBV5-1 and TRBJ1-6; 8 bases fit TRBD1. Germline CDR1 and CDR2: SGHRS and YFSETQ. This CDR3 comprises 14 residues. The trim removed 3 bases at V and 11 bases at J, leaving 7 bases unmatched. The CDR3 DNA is TGCGCCAGCAGCTCGGGACAGGCGGGGGCACCCCTCCACTTT. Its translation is CASSSGQAGAPLHF.

As DNA, the CDR3 is TGTGCCAGCAGCGTAGGGACAGCCCAAGAGACCCAGTACTTC. Translation gives CASSVGTAQETQYF. The V call is TRBV9, the J call TRBJ2-5, with D perhaps matching TRBD1 (6 bases). The CDR3 contains 14 residues. The V end lost 0 bases, the J end lost 1 base, and 7 bases lay between the germline ends. Germline values: CDR1 SGDLS, CDR2 YYNGEE.

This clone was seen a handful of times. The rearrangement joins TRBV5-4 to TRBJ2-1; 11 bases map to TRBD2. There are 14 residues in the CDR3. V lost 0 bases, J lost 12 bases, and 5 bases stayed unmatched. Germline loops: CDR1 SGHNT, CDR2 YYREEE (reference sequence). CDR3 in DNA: TGTGCCAGCAGCTTGGGACTAGCGGGGACGGGGCAGTTCTTC. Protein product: CASSLGLAGTGQFF. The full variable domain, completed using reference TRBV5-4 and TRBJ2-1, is ETGVTQSPTHLIKTRGQQVTLRCSSQSGHNTVSWYQQALGQGPQFIFQYYREEENGRGNFPPRFSGLQFPNYSSELNVNALELDDSALYLCASSLGLAGTGQFFGPGTRLTVL.

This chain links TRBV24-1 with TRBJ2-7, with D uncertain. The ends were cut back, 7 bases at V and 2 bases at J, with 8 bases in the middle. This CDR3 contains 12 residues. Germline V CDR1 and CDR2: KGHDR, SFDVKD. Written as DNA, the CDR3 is TGTGCCACCAGCATGGGCCCCTACGAGCAGTACTTC. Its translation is CATSMGPYEQYF.

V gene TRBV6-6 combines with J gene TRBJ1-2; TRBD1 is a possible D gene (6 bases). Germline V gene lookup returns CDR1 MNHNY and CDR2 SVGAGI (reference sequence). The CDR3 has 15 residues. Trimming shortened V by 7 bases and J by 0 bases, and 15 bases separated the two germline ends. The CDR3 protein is CASTDGGAPNYGYTF. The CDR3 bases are TGTGCCAGCACCGACGGGGGGGCCCCTAACTATGGCTACACCTTC.

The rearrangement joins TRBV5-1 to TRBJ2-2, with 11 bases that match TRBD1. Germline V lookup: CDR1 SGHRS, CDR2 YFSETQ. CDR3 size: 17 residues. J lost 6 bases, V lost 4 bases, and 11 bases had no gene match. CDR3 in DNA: TGCGCCAGCAGCCGTGATCAACCGGGACAGGGGGCCGGGGAGCTGTTTTTT. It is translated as CASSRDQPGQGAGELFF.

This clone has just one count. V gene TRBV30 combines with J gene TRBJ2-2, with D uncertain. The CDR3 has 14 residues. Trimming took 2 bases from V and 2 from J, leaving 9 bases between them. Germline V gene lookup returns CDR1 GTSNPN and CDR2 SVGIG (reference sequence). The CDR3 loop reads CAWSQLINTGELFF. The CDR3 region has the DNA TGTGCCTGGAGTCAACTGATCAACACCGGGGAGCTGTTTTTT.

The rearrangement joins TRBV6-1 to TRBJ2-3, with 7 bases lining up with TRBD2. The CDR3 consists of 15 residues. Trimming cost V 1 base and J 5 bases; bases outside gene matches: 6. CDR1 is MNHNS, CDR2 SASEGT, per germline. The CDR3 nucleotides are TGTGCCAGCAGTGAAGTAGCAGGGAGGGGAGATACGCAGTATTTT. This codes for CASSEVAGRGDTQYF.

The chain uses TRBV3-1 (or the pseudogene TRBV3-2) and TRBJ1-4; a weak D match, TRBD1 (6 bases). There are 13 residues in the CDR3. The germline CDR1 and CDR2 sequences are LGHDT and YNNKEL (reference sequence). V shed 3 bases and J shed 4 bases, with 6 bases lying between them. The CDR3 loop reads CASSQDSNEKLFF. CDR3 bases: TGTGCCAGCAGCCAGGACAGTAATGAAAAACTGTTTTTT.

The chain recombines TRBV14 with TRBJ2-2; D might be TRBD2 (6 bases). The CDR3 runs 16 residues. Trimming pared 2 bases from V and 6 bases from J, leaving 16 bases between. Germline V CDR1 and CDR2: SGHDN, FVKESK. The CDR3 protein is CASSQQPAGFAGELFF. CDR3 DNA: TGTGCCAGCAGCCAACAGCCTGCGGGGTTCGCCGGGGAGCTGTTTTTT.

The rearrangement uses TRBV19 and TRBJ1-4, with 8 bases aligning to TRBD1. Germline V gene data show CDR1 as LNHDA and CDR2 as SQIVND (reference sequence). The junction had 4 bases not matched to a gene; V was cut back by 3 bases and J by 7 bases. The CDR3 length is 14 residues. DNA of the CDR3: TGTGCCAGTAGTATTTATGGGACAGGTGAAAAACTGTTTTTT. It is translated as CASSIYGTGEKLFF.

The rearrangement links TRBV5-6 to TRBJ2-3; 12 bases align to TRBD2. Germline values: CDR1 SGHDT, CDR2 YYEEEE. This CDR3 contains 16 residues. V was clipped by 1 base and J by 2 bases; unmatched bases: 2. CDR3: CASSLTSGGFTDTQYF. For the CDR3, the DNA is TGTGCCAGCAGCTTGACTAGCGGGGGGTTCACAGATACGCAGTATTTT.

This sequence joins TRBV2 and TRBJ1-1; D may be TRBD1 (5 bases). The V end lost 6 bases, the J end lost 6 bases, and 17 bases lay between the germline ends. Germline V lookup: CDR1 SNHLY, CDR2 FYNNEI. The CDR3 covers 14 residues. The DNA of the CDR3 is TGTGCCAGCAGCTCAGGGAGTTGGGGGGCTGAAGCTTTCTTT. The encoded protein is CASSSGSWGAEAFF.

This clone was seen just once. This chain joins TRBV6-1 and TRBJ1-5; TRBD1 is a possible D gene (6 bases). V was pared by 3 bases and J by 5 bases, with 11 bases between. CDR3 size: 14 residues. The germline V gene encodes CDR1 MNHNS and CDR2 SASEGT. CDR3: CASSDVGHYQPQHF. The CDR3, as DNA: TGTGCCAGCAGTGATGTGGGACACTATCAGCCCCAGCATTTT.

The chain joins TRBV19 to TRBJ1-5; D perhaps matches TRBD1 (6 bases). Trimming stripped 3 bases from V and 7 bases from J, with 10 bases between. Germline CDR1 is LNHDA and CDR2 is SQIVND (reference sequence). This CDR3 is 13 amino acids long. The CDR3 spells CASSMSGDQPQHF. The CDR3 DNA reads TGTGCCAGTAGTATGTCAGGGGACCAGCCCCAGCATTTT.

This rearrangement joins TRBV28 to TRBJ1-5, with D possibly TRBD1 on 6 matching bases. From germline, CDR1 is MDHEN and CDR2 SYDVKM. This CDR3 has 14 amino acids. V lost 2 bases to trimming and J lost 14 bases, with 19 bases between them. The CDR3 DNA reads TGTGCCAGCAGTTTAAGCGGACCACAGGGTCGGGAGCATTTT. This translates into CASSLSGPQGREHF.

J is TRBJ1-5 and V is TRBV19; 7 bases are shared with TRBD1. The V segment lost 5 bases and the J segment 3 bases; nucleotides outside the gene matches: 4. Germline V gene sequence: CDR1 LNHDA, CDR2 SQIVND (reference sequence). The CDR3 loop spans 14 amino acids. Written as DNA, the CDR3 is TGTGCCAGTAGTGGTACAGGGGACAATCAGCCCCAGCATTTT. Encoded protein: CASSGTGDNQPQHF. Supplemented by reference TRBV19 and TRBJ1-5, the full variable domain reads DGGITQSPKYLFRKEGQNVTLSCEQNLNHDAMYWYRQDPGQGLRLIYYSQIVNDFQKGDIAEGYSVSREKKESFPLTVTSAQKNPTAFYLCASSGTGDNQPQHFGDGTRLSIL.